One sample yielded the 27 T cell receptor beta chains listed below, sequenced in a study of lymphopenia after photon versus proton radiotherapy. Assay: immunoSEQ multiplex PCR; the TCRdb copy retains only in-frame clones and omits some. The sample shows about 24,000 clones, roughly 82% of them seen only once. This specimen was peripheral blood, taken from a patient treated with photon-based radiotherapy. These receptors all come from a man aged 35-49 years with gastric cancer.

CDR3: CASRISDATWGYTF. The CDR3 DNA reads as TGCGCCTCTCGGATCTCGGACGCGACCTGGGGCTACACCTTC. V usage is TRBV4-1 and J usage is TRBJ1-2; the D is unclear. Germline V gene lookup returns CDR1 MGHRA and CDR2 YSYEKL. The V end lost 11 bases, the J end lost 8 bases, and 24 bases lay between the germline ends. The CDR3 is made up of 14 amino acids.

The chain carries TRBV11-2 and TRBJ2-7; possibly TRBD2 for D (6 bases). V was shortened by 3 bases and J by 4 bases, with 13 bases between the two germline ends. The CDR3 has 14 amino acids. The germline V gene encodes CDR1 SGHAT and CDR2 FQNNGV. CDR3 nucleotide sequence: TGTGCCAGCAGCTTCGGGGGTGACTTTTACGAGCAGTACTTC. It codes for CASSFGGDFYEQYF. Based on the CDR3 plus reference TRBV11-2 and TRBJ2-7, the full variable domain is EAGVAQSPRYKIIEKRQSVAFWCNPISGHATLYWYQQILGQGPKLLIQFQNNGVVDDSQLPKDRFSAERLKGVDSTLKIQPAKLEDSAVYLCASSFGGDFYEQYFGPGTRLTVT.

The chain has TRBV29-1 and TRBJ2-3; 9 bases agree with TRBD1. J was trimmed by 1 base and V by 7 bases; bases with no gene match: 3. Germline values: CDR1 SQVTM, CDR2 ANQGSEA. The CDR3 totals 13 residues. The chain's CDR3 is CSGRTGGTDTQYF. In DNA form, the CDR3 reads TGCAGCGGTCGGACAGGGGGCACAGATACGCAGTATTTT.

The genes are TRBV2 and TRBJ2-7, with D perhaps matching TRBD1 (5 bases). CDR3 size: 12 residues. Trimming removed 6 bases from V and 6 bases from J, with 12 bases in between. CDR1 and CDR2 from the germline V gene are SNHLY and FYNNEI. The CDR3 spells CASRNQGSEQYF. In DNA, the CDR3 is TGTGCCAGCAGGAACCAGGGTTCCGAGCAGTACTTC.

The chain is built from TRBV7-8 and TRBJ1-3; unclear D gene. The germline V gene encodes CDR1 SGHVS and CDR2 FQNEAQ. V was cut by 3 bases and J by 1 base, with 10 bases left in between. The length of the CDR3 is 15 residues. The CDR3 sequence: CASSFRMASGNTIYF. The CDR3 DNA follows: TGTGCCAGCAGCTTCCGGATGGCATCTGGAAACACCATATATTTT.

The gene calls are TRBV6-6 and TRBJ2-3, with 12 bases matching TRBD2. Germline trimming cut 6 bases from V and 2 bases from J; bases unmatched to any gene: 6. The germline V gene has CDR1 MNHNY and CDR2 SVGAGI (reference sequence). This CDR3 has 16 amino acids. CDR3 DNA: TGTGCCAGCAGCCAAACTAGCGGGGGGCTCACAGATACGCAGTATTTT. This encodes CASSQTSGGLTDTQYF.

The J gene is TRBJ1-2, the V gene TRBV5-1; D is possibly TRBD1 (5 bases). The CDR3 totals 13 residues. CDR1 is SGHRS, CDR2 YFSETQ, per germline. V was clipped by 6 bases and J by 2 bases, with 11 bases between them. CDR3 in DNA: TGCGCCAGCACCACGGGGCAAAACTATGGCTACACCTTC. It is translated as CASTTGQNYGYTF.

The rearrangement links TRBV23-1 to TRBJ2-6, with TRBD1 matching over 10 bases. TRBV23-1 is filed as an ORF, its function uncertain. V was clipped by 2 bases and J by 2 bases; unmatched bases: 3. The CDR3 contains 17 residues. Here the CDR3 DNA reads TGCGCCAGCAGTCAAAACGACAGGGGGCCTGGGGCCAACGTCCTGACTTTC. Translated, it gives CASSQNDRGPGANVLTF.

The rearrangement uses TRBV6-1 and TRBJ1-2; 8 bases line up with TRBD1. CDR3 length: 16 residues. V lost 3 bases, J lost 0 bases, and 6 bases stayed unmatched. Germline V gives CDR1 MNHNS, CDR2 SASEGT. CDR3 nucleotide sequence: TGTGCCAGCAGTGATCGCGGGACAGGCTCTAACTATGGCTACACCTTC. Amino acid sequence: CASSDRGTGSNYGYTF.

This chain joins TRBV7-2 and TRBJ1-3, with D possibly being TRBD1 (6 bases). V lost 5 bases to trimming and J lost 4 bases, with 15 bases between them. Germline V CDR1 and CDR2: SGHTA, FQGNSA. This CDR3 has 15 residues. The CDR3: CASSPVQGTGNTIYF. Here the CDR3 DNA reads TGTGCCAGCAGCCCAGTACAGGGAACCGGAAACACCATATATTTT.

The chain has TRBV18 and TRBJ2-5; D unresolved. This CDR3 is 14 amino acids long. Deletions cut 5 bases from V and 2 bases from J, with 12 bases between. Germline assignment: CDR1 KGHSH and CDR2 LQKENI. The CDR3 DNA is TGTGCCAGCTCAAAGCTCGTTGGGCAAGAGACCCAGTACTTC. Translated: CASSKLVGQETQYF. Full variable domain (outside the CDR3, taken from reference TRBV18 and TRBJ2-5): NAGVMQNPRHLVRRRGQEARLRCSPMKGHSHVYWYRQLPEEGLKFMVYLQKENIIDESGMPKERFSAEFPKEGPSILRIQQVVRGDSAAYFCASSKLVGQETQYFGPGTRLLVL.

The chain joins TRBV11-2 to TRBJ1-1; 7 bases align to TRBD1. V was pared by 11 bases and J by 0 bases, with 6 bases of the junction left unmatched. In germline, CDR1 is SGHAT, CDR2 FQNNGV. The CDR3 has 13 amino acids. Here the CDR3 reads CAAGGRLNTEAFF. DNA of the CDR3: TGTGCCGCAGGGGGGCGGCTGAACACTGAAGCTTTCTTT. Full variable domain (rest looked up from reference TRBV11-2 and TRBJ1-1): EAGVAQSPRYKIIEKRQSVAFWCNPISGHATLYWYQQILGQGPKLLIQFQNNGVVDDSQLPKDRFSAERLKGVDSTLKIQPAKLEDSAVYLCAAGGRLNTEAFFGQGTRLTVV.

The chain uses TRBV11-2 and TRBJ2-5, with D perhaps given as TRBD1 or TRBD2 (6 bases each). Looked up from germline, CDR1 is SGHAT and CDR2 is FQNNGV. Trimming stripped 5 bases from V and 5 bases from J, with 18 bases between. There are 15 residues in the CDR3. CDR3 protein: CASSRPPGGRETQYF. The CDR3 DNA reads as TGTGCCAGCAGCCGCCCTCCCGGGGGCAGGGAGACCCAGTACTTC.

This clone is deemed medium-sized. This rearrangement joins TRBV10-3 to TRBJ2-7; a weak D match, TRBD1 (5 bases). The CDR3 spans 15 residues. V was clipped by 6 bases and J by 0 bases, with 15 bases between them. Germline lookup yields CDR1 ENHRY and CDR2 SYGVKD. In DNA, the CDR3 is TGTGCCATCAGCATGGACGGACAAAGCTCCTACGAGCAGTACTTC. This codes for CAISMDGQSSYEQYF.

This chain joins TRBV5-5 and TRBJ1-2, with D tentatively TRBD1 (5 bases). The CDR3 extends over 15 amino acids. The germline V gene encodes CDR1 SGHKS and CDR2 YYEKEE (reference sequence). The V end lost 0 bases, the J end lost 4 bases, and 13 bases lay between the germline ends. The chain's CDR3 is CASSLDWGEAYGYTF. The CDR3 DNA reads TGTGCCAGCAGCTTGGACTGGGGGGAGGCCTATGGCTACACCTTC.

The rearrangement joins TRBV6-1 to TRBJ1-1; TRBD1 might be the D (6 bases). Germline CDR1 reads MNHNS; CDR2 reads SASEGT. The CDR3 spans 13 residues. V shed 5 bases and J shed 1 base, with 8 bases lying between them. DNA of the CDR3: TGTGCCAGCAGTCCAGGGGCGAACACTGAAGCTTTCTTT. Its protein product is CASSPGANTEAFF.

This chain uses TRBV7-2 with TRBJ1-2; D gene unclear. Per germline, CDR1 SGHTA and CDR2 FQGNSA. The CDR3 covers 10 residues. Trimming pared 5 bases from V and 7 bases from J, leaving 5 bases between. Here the CDR3 DNA reads TGTGCCAGCAGCAATGGTGGCTACACCTTC. This gives the protein CASSNGGYTF.

The V gene is TRBV7-2, the J gene TRBJ1-1; D remains ambiguous. The CDR3 is 15 residues long. V lost 5 bases, J lost 4 bases, and 17 bases lay in between. Germline V CDR1 and CDR2: SGHTA, FQGNSA. The DNA for the CDR3 is TGTGCCAGCAGCGCATCCCGGGGTTTAGTCACTGAAGCTTTCTTT. This codes for CASSASRGLVTEAFF.

In nucleotides, the CDR3 is TGCGCCAGCAGCCAAGACCCGGGGTGGGGGAGTGAAGCTTTCTTT. This gives the protein CASSQDPGWGSEAFF. The chain employs TRBV4-3 and TRBJ1-1, with D possibly matching TRBD1 (5 bases). Germline lookup yields CDR1 LGHNA and CDR2 YSLEER. The length of the CDR3 is 15 residues. V dropped 0 bases and J dropped 7 bases, with 15 bases sitting between them.

This chain connects TRBV7-2 to TRBJ1-4; D gene unclear. The V end was cut by 1 base, the J end by 1 base, with 7 bases between. CDR1 and CDR2 (germline): SGHTA, FQGNSA. The CDR3 runs 15 residues. CDR3 DNA: TGTGCCAGCAGCTTAGTAGACGTAACTAATGAAAAACTGTTTTTT. Protein product: CASSLVDVTNEKLFF. The full variable domain, with the rest looked up from reference TRBV7-2 and TRBJ1-4, is GAGVSQSPSNKVTEKGKDVELRCDPISGHTALYWYRQSLGQGLEFLIYFQGNSAPDKSGLPSDRFSAERTGGSVSTLTIQRTQQEDSAVYLCASSLVDVTNEKLFFGSGTQLSVL.

The rearrangement joins TRBV11-2 to TRBJ1-4; tentative D call: TRBD1 (6 bases). The germline V gene encodes CDR1 SGHAT and CDR2 FQNNGV. The germline V and J ends were trimmed by 1 base and 3 bases, with 6 bases remaining between them. The CDR3 sequence is 14 residues long. CDR3 DNA sequence: TGTGCCAGCAGCTTAGGACAGGCTAATGAAAAACTGTTTTTT. Protein: CASSLGQANEKLFF.

This chain connects TRBV29-1 to TRBJ2-1; D is ambiguous. Germline-derived CDR1 and CDR2 are SQVTM and ANQGSEA. The CDR3 has 15 amino acids. V lost 7 bases and J lost 5, with 21 bases in between. The CDR3 spells CSAPAARLVNNEQFF. The CDR3 DNA follows: TGCAGCGCCCCGGCGGCCCGGCTAGTGAACAATGAGCAGTTCTTC.

The rearrangement joins TRBV19 to TRBJ1-1, with a weak D call TRBD1 (6 bases). The germline CDR1 and CDR2 sequences are LNHDA and SQIVND (reference sequence). The length of the CDR3 is 14 residues. The V end lost 8 bases, the J end lost 5 bases, and 18 bases lay between the germline ends. The CDR3 sequence: CASALGTPGTEAFF. The CDR3 DNA reads TGTGCCAGTGCCCTCGGGACACCAGGGACTGAAGCTTTCTTT. Variable domain in full (rest from reference TRBV19 and TRBJ1-1): DGGITQSPKYLFRKEGQNVTLSCEQNLNHDAMYWYRQDPGQGLRLIYYSQIVNDFQKGDIAEGYSVSREKKESFPLTVTSAQKNPTAFYLCASALGTPGTEAFFGQGTRLTVV.

The chain uses TRBV15 and TRBJ1-5; the D is unclear. This CDR3 comprises 14 residues. CDR1 and CDR2 (germline): LNHNV, YYDKDF (reference sequence). The V and J ends lost 1 base and 0 bases respectively, with 4 bases between them. The CDR3 nucleotides read TGTGCCACCAGCAGAGGAATTAGCAATCAGCCCCAGCATTTT. It is translated as CATSRGISNQPQHF. Filled out from reference TRBV15 and TRBJ1-5, the complete variable domain reads DAMVIQNPRYQVTQFGKPVTLSCSQTLNHNVMYWYQQKSSQAPKLLFHYYDKDFNNEADTPDNFQSRRPNTSFCFLDIRSPGLGDTAMYLCATSRGISNQPQHFGDGTRLSIL.

The rearrangement joins TRBV19 to TRBJ1-5, with D unresolved. The CDR3 has 13 residues. V lost 4 bases and J lost 7, with 11 bases in between. The germline gives CDR1 LNHDA, CDR2 SQIVND (reference sequence). CDR3 DNA sequence: TGTGCCAGTAGTAACCCACGGGGACAGCCCCAGCATTTT. As protein: CASSNPRGQPQHF.

V and J are TRBV11-2 and TRBJ2-3; 8 nucleotides line up with TRBD2. Germline lookup yields CDR1 SGHAT and CDR2 FQNNGV. CDR3 length: 17 amino acids. V was pared by 0 bases and J by 5 bases, with 10 bases of the junction left unmatched. The CDR3 coding sequence is TGTGCCAGCAGCTTAGAGTGGCAGCGGGGGCGACAAGATACGCAGTATTTT. Translation gives CASSLEWQRGRQDTQYF.

The chain has TRBV5-4 and TRBJ2-5; D might be TRBD2 (7 bases). Trimming pared 4 bases from V and 4 bases from J, leaving 17 bases between. The CDR3 is 15 residues long. Germline-derived CDR1 and CDR2 are SGHNT and YYREEE (reference sequence). The CDR3 DNA reads as TGTGCCAGCAGCCCGGAGGGGGGGGGCTTAGAGACCCAGTACTTC. Residues: CASSPEGGGLETQYF.